This T cell receptor beta chain emerged from a study of T cells in Graves' hyperthyroidism and ophthalmopathy. What was amplified from RNA transcripts were TCR beta CDR3 regions. RT-PCR in the first round (using the HTBI primer set) targeted the TCR CDR3. A single record per CDR3 protein comes from TCRdb applying MiXCR to the multiplex PCR reads. The table has around 690,000 distinct CDR3 sequences, less than 25% seen once. CDR1 and CDR2 (germline): MNHNS, SASEGT. Trimming shortened V by 5 bases and J by 2 bases, and 16 bases separated the two germline ends. The CDR3 consists of 16 residues. Uncontrolled infection, other autoimmune disease, pregnancy or lactation disqualified patients from enrolment. This clonotype has just a few counts.

The sequencing input was blood. The TCR sequence derives from a man younger than 40 with Graves' ophthalmopathy. This chain connects TRBV6-1 to TRBJ1-3, with D possibly being TRBD1 (5 bases). The CDR3 sequence is CASSQGLEGPGNTIYF. The CDR3 DNA is TGTGCCAGCAGTCAAGGCCTCGAGGGGCCTGGAAACACCATATATTTT.